One and the same sample provided the 8 T cell receptor beta chains below, sequenced in a study of blood T cell repertoires in COVID-19. TCRdb keeps only in-frame clones here, not all; method: immunoSEQ multiplex PCR. Of about 400,000 clones listed, under 90% were seen once; the top ten hold about 1.7%. Sequencing input: PBMCs or T cells enriched from blood (not recorded which). The source of these receptors is a woman aged 25 to 39 who had recovered from COVID-19.

The rearrangement uses TRBV18 and TRBJ2-2, with 11 bases matching TRBD2. With 5 bases clipped from V and 4 bases from J, the junction kept 6 bases outside the gene matches. CDR3 length: 16 amino acids. Germline CDR1 reads KGHSH; CDR2 reads LQKENI. The DNA for the CDR3 is TGTGCCAGCTCATTGACTAGCGGGGCGGTCACCGGGGAGCTGTTTTTT. Translated, it gives CASSLTSGAVTGELFF.

The chain joins TRBV10-3 to TRBJ2-1; 10 bases fit TRBD2. This CDR3 is built from 18 residues. Germline lookup yields CDR1 ENHRY and CDR2 SYGVKD. J lost 0 bases, V lost 7 bases, and 12 bases had no gene match. CDR3 protein: CAIKKREGRANSYNEQFF. The CDR3 bases are TGTGCCATCAAAAAGCGGGAGGGCCGGGCGAACTCCTACAATGAGCAGTTCTTC.

The chain uses TRBV30 and TRBJ2-7, with D perhaps TRBD1 (5 bases). Deletions cut 0 bases from V and 2 bases from J, with 14 bases between. The germline CDR1 and CDR2 sequences are GTSNPN and SVGIG (reference sequence). This CDR3 comprises 15 residues. The CDR3 region is CAWSVPTVVPYEQYF. The CDR3 DNA reads as TGTGCCTGGAGTGTACCGACAGTTGTTCCCTACGAGCAGTACTTC.

This chain uses TRBV5-4 with TRBJ2-7; D uncertain. This CDR3 comprises 13 residues. V shed 4 bases and J shed 4 bases, with 12 bases lying between them. Germline CDR1 and CDR2: SGHNT and YYREEE (reference sequence). The CDR3 here is CASSLVPGYEQYF. The CDR3 nucleotides read TGTGCCAGCAGCCTGGTCCCCGGTTACGAGCAGTACTTC.

The gene calls are TRBV19 and TRBJ1-4; 7 bases are shared with TRBD1. From germline, CDR1 is LNHDA and CDR2 SQIVND (reference sequence). V was pared by 6 bases and J by 7 bases, with 14 bases of the junction left unmatched. The CDR3 covers 16 residues. CDR3 region: CASRKRPTGLGEKLFF. The CDR3, as DNA: TGTGCCAGTAGGAAACGACCGACAGGGTTGGGTGAAAAACTGTTTTTT.

The chain links TRBV27 to TRBJ1-1; D is uncertain. The length of the CDR3 is 15 residues. The V gene's germline CDR1 is MNHEY and CDR2 SMNVEV (reference sequence). Trimming left V 4 bases short and J 1 base short, with 13 bases between. CDR3 protein: CASSSGLLGNTEAFF. In nucleotides, the CDR3 is TGTGCCAGCAGTTCCGGACTGCTAGGGAACACTGAAGCTTTCTTT.

This rearrangement joins TRBV6-5 to TRBJ2-7, with 9 positions matching TRBD2. The germline V gene has CDR1 MNHEY and CDR2 SVGAGI. V was pared by 7 bases and J by 2 bases, with 6 bases of the junction left unmatched. This CDR3 has 14 amino acids. The CDR3 loop is CASNPSGDPYEQYF. The CDR3 DNA reads TGTGCCAGCAACCCTAGCGGGGACCCCTACGAGCAGTACTTC.

The chain combines TRBV9 with TRBJ2-3, with TRBD2 matching over 12 bases. The length of the CDR3 is 16 residues. CDR1 is SGDLS, CDR2 YYNGEE, per germline. J lost 4 bases, V lost 3 bases, and 6 bases had no gene match. CDR3 in DNA: TGTGCCAGCAGCGCCGCGACTAGCGGGAGCTCAGATACGCAGTATTTT. As protein: CASSAATSGSSDTQYF.